Detailed here is one T cell receptor beta chain. The antigen this receptor binds is unknown. No base qualities exist here, and no much larger clone lies one base off it. In the paper's terms, the treatment or condition label means: 15 to 20 received Ad26.COV2.S at low or high dose, single or two shots; several received placebo; per-sample allocation not given. For vaccine and placebo recipients, the sequenced repertoires came from samples collected on day 63 after the first injection. In Cohort 1b, about two dozen adults aged 18-55 years were enrolled at a single site in Boston, USA, between 29 July and 7 August 2020. Ad26.COV2.S was a replication-incompetent adenovirus type 26 vector expressing a prefusion-stabilized SARS-CoV-2 spike protein from the original Wuhan strain. The immunoSEQ Assay was used to sequence TCRbeta CDR3 regions. After extraction, genomic DNA underwent amplification by bias-controlled multiplex PCR, followed by high-throughput sequencing. Concerning the study's data processing: To quantify the absolute abundance of every unique TCRbeta CDR3 region, sequences were collapsed and filtered. T cell fraction was estimated by normalizing TCRbeta template counts to usable DNA, which was measured by amplifying reference genes present in all nucleated cells. Repertoire TCRs were annotated as SARS-CoV-2-specific by exact matching of V gene, CDR3 amino acid sequence and J gene to a known reactive TCR set. The reference SARS-CoV-2 TCR set came from MIRA and was filtered for enrichment in COVID-19-positive ImmuneCODE repertoires, removing public or cross-reactive TCRs. Drawing on the MIRA antigens, annotated TCRs were analysed further at the level of specific ORF or position within ORF. Depth was the summed frequency of annotated unique rearrangements, while breadth was defined as annotated unique rearrangements over total unique productive rearrangements. TCR breadth was compared between groups using two-sided Wilcoxon rank-sum tests. This is the immuneACCESS table as TCRdb keeps it, with only in-frame sequences that have V and J called. A part of the clones is gone; compared with another copy, unresolved V genes explain less than half, and the rest is unexplained. That table supplies the V and J calls and clone size; D and trimming were determined from the DNA. This sample comprises about 400,000 clones, 83% of them detected only once. The biggest ten clones account for approximately 7.8% of the sample.

These data are taken from a study of Ad26.COV2.S vaccination and SARS-CoV-2 variants (TCRdb year 2021). Regarding the study in general: Donors in the vaccine arm were drawn from COV1001, a phase I-IIa trial of Ad26.COV2.S in healthy adults that was multicentre, randomized, double-blind and placebo-controlled. Ad26.COV2.S was administered intramuscularly at a dose of 5x10^10 or 1x10^11 viral particles, either as one shot or as two shots given 56 days apart. TCRbeta repertoire sequencing served as the tool for gauging how specific and how broad the SARS-CoV-2-reactive T cell receptors were following Ad26.COV2.S vaccination. The TCR-sequenced set comprised about 32 samples: around 20 Ad26.COV2.S vaccine recipients, 5 placebo recipients and 8 SARS-CoV-2 convalescent individuals. Participants in the trial were split at random into five groups of five each, receiving low-dose or high-dose Ad26.COV2.S once or twice, or else placebo on both occasions. Investigators remained blinded to trial group allocation during experiments and outcome assessment. Broad study findings and their caveats: The authors noted that total T cell responses may have been underestimated by the TCR breadth and depth analyses. After vaccination, substantial breadth of spike-specific CD8+ and CD4+ T cell responses was reported. Higher spike-specific TCR breadth was observed in Ad26.COV2.S recipients than in placebo recipients (P = 0.0014). The study lacked the statistical power to compare responses across vaccine doses or regimens. Vaccine and placebo recipients had comparable non-spike TCR breadth, which fits with the vaccine containing only spike.

The CDR3 sequence holds 15 residues, the cysteine and phenylalanine included. Here the CDR3 DNA is all that survives: 45 bases in frame from base 1. The germline V gene encodes CDR1 KGHSH and CDR2 LQKENI. V lost 2 bases and J lost 8 bases, and the count of bases not matched to a germline gene is 9. The V and J genes are TRBV18 and TRBJ1-1; 9 junctional bases match TRBD1. The input for sequencing was peripheral blood, taken in a trial of Ad26.COV2.S vaccine versus placebo. The TCR sequence derives from a person between 18 and 65 years old who received the Ad26.COV2.S COVID-19 vaccine or a placebo. CDR3 loop: CASSPYWGQGSEAFF. The bases read TGTGCCAGCTCACCATACTGGGGACAGGGATCCGAAGCTTTCTTT.